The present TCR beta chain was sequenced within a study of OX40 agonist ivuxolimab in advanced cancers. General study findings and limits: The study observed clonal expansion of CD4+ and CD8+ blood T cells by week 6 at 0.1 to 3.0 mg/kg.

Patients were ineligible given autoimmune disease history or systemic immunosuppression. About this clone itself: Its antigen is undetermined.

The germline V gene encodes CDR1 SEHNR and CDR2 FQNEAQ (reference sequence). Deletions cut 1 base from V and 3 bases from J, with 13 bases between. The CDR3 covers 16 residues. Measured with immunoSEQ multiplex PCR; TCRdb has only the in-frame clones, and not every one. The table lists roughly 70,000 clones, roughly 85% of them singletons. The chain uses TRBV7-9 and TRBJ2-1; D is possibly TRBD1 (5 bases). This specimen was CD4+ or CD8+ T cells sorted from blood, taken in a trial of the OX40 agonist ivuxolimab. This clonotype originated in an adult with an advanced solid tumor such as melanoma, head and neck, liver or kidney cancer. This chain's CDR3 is CASSLGSGPFYNEQFF. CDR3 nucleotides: TGTGCCAGCAGCTTAGGGTCAGGGCCCTTCTACAATGAGCAGTTCTTC. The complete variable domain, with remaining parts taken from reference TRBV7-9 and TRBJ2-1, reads DTGVSQNPRHKITKRGQNVTFRCDPISEHNRLYWYRQTLGQGPEFLTYFQNEAQLEKSRLLSDRFSAERPKGSFSTLEIQRTEQGDSAMYLCASSLGSGPFYNEQFFGPGTRLTVL.